The rows below give T cell receptor beta chains drawn from one sample of a study of CD8 T cells in ankylosing spondylitis. TCRdb reanalysed the 5' RACE reads using MiXCR and keeps one entry per CDR3 protein. The sample has roughly 230,000 distinct CDR3 sequences, over 9.5% seen once. What was sequenced was blood, either unsorted or a sorted T cell fraction (not recorded which). These receptors all come from a male donor with ankylosing spondylitis or in good health (not recorded which). CDR3s include the opening cysteine and the closing phenylalanine or tryptophan. The D gene is left open where the match is weak. Clone size is given for some rows only: seen once, a few or many times, or a class if the clone is expanded.

>TRBJ1-1|NA|TRBV20-1|many
TGCAGTGCTAGAGACATTCAGAGACTGAACACTGAAGCTTTCTTT
CSARDIQRLNTEAFF
>TRBJ2-1|NA|TRBV11-3|few
TGTGCCAGCAGCATTTGGGGGGACAACAATGAGCAGTTCTTC
CASSIWGDNNEQFF
>TRBJ2-1|TRBD2|TRBV12-3/TRBV12-4|many
TGTGCCAGCAGTTTCGGTCCGGGACTAGCGGGACCACAACGGGGTGAGCAGTTCTTC
CASSFGPGLAGPQRGEQFF
>TRBJ2-7|TRBD2|TRBV9|NA
TGTGCCAGCAGCGGGGACTACCCTTACTACGAGCAGTACTTC
CASSGDYPYYEQYF
>TRBJ2-6|NA|TRBV5-1|few
TGCGCCAGCAGCCCTACAGTCTCTGGGGCCAACGTCCTGACTTTC
CASSPTVSGANVLTF
>TRBJ1-1|TRBD1|TRBV7-2|many
TGTGCCAGCAGCACCCTGGACAGGGGGCGGGTTGAAGCTTTCTTT
CASSTLDRGRVEAFF
>TRBJ2-7|NA|TRBV12-3/TRBV12-4|NA
TGTGCCAGCAGTTTATTAGGCCGGTCCTACGAGCAGTACTTC
CASSLLGRSYEQYF
>TRBJ2-7|TRBD2|TRBV7-2|NA
TGTGCCAGCAGCTTAGATCGGACTAGCGCCTACGAGCAGTACTTC
CASSLDRTSAYEQYF
>TRBJ2-7|TRBD2|TRBV20-1|few
TGCAGTGCTAGAGATCCCCTAGCGGGGGGCTACGAGCAGTACTTC
CSARDPLAGGYEQYF
>TRBJ1-5|NA|TRBV20-1|few
TGCAGCTGCCAGGAGAATAGCAATCAGCCCCAGCATTTT
CSCQENSNQPQHF
>TRBJ2-2|NA|TRBV11-2|many
TGTGCCAGCAGCTTAGCCACCTCGGGGGCCGGGGAGCTGTTTTTT
CASSLATSGAGELFF
>TRBJ2-7|NA|TRBV3-1|many
TGTGCCAGCAGCCCATTGAACCGCCGGGAGCAGTACTTC
CASSPLNRREQYF
>TRBJ2-3|NA|TRBV20-1|NA
TGCAGTGCCCGAGGGGCGGGAAGCACAGATACGCAGTATTTT
CSARGAGSTDTQYF
>TRBJ2-1|NA|TRBV6-1|many
TGTGCCAGCAGACCAGGACTGGTTTCCTACAATGAGCAGTTCTTC
CASRPGLVSYNEQFF
>TRBJ1-5|TRBD1|TRBV3-1|many
TGTGCCAGCAGCCGCGGGACAGAGAATCAGCCCCAGCATTTT
CASSRGTENQPQHF
>TRBJ2-2|TRBD2|TRBV12-3/TRBV12-4|many
TGTGCCAGCAGCCCTCTAGCGGGAGGCGACACCGGGGAGCTGTTTTTT
CASSPLAGGDTGELFF
>TRBJ2-2|NA|TRBV10-3|many
TGTGCCATCAACGGGGCAGGAAGAACCGGGGAGCTGTTTTTT
CAINGAGRTGELFF
>TRBJ2-7|TRBD1|TRBV7-8|many
TGTGCCAGCAGCTCCCGGGACAGGTCTTCCTACGAGCAGTACTTC
CASSSRDRSSYEQYF
>TRBJ1-1|NA|TRBV2|NA
TGTGCCAGCAGTGAGGGCTCAAGGATTGAAGCTTTCTTT
CASSEGSRIEAFF
>TRBJ2-3|TRBD2|TRBV4-2|many
TGTGCCAGCAGCCCCTTCCCCCGGACTAGCGGTTACACAGATACGCAGTATTTT
CASSPFPRTSGYTDTQYF
>TRBJ2-1|TRBD2|TRBV7-9|NA
TGTGCCAGCAGCTTACGACTAGCGCCAGATCCTTACAATGAGCAGTTCTTC
CASSLRLAPDPYNEQFF
>TRBJ2-1|NA|TRBV20-1|many
TGCAGTGCCCAGGGGGGAGGGGCGAATGAGCAGTTCTTC
CSAQGGGANEQFF
>TRBJ2-1|TRBD1|TRBV11-2|NA
TGTGCCAGCAGCTCGGGACAGATCTTCTACAATGAGCAGTTCTTC
CASSSGQIFYNEQFF
>TRBJ2-5|NA|TRBV7-9|few
TGTGCCAGCAGCTTGGGTGACAGAAGTCAAGAGACCCAGTACTTC
CASSLGDRSQETQYF
>TRBJ2-1|TRBD2|TRBV6-1|many
TGTGCCAGCACCACCGAAAGCGGACTAGCGGGGGATAATGAGCAGTTCTTC
CASTTESGLAGDNEQFF
>TRBJ1-1|NA|TRBV11-2|many
TGTGCCAGCAGCTTAGATTCCAGGGCGGGCACTGAAGCTTTCTTT
CASSLDSRAGTEAFF
>TRBJ2-1|NA|TRBV25-1|many
TGTGCCAGCAAATGGCAGGGAGGCAATGAGCAGTTCTTC
CASKWQGGNEQFF
>TRBJ2-5|TRBD1|TRBV5-1|many
TGCGCCAGCAGCCCCGGACAGGGGAGGAAAGAGACCCAGTACTTC
CASSPGQGRKETQYF
>TRBJ1-2|NA|TRBV6-5|many
TGTGCCAGCAGGGAAGGGAACTATGGCTACACCTTC
CASREGNYGYTF
>TRBJ1-1|TRBD1|TRBV12-3/TRBV12-4|many
TGTGCCAGCAGTTACAGACAGGGAGTAAACACTGAAGCTTTCTTT
CASSYRQGVNTEAFF